One sample yielded the 9 T cell receptor beta chains listed below, sequenced in a study of blood T cell repertoires in COVID-19. Method: immunoSEQ multiplex PCR; TCRdb's copy keeps in-frame clones and lacks some. The repertoire includes 150,000 to 200,000 clones, about three quarters of them detected once, and roughly 8.8% sits in the top ten. Material for sequencing was peripheral blood. The source of these receptors is a woman between 50 and 59 years old with active or convalescent COVID-19.

This chain links TRBV7-3 with TRBJ2-1, with 8 bases aligning to TRBD2. Germline V CDR1 and CDR2: SGHTA, FQGTGA. The CDR3 sequence is 14 residues long. The J segment lost 8 bases and the V segment lost 4 bases, leaving 7 bases of the junction unmatched. CDR3 bases: TGTGCCAGCAGCTCTAGCGGGTCTGGGGATGAGCAGTTCTTC. Protein sequence: CASSSSGSGDEQFF.

The V call is TRBV4-3, the J call TRBJ1-4; 7 bases map to TRBD1. This CDR3 comprises 16 residues. Trimming removed 4 bases from V and 7 bases from J; junction bases left unmatched: 12. Germline-derived CDR1 and CDR2 are LGHNA and YSLEER. Written as DNA, the CDR3 is TGCGCCAGCAGCCCACAAAGACAGGGATACGGTGAAAAACTGTTTTTT. It translates to CASSPQRQGYGEKLFF.

This clone was observed a handful of times. The chain joins TRBV5-1 to TRBJ2-7; the match to TRBD1 covers 9 bases. Germline CDR1 reads SGHRS; CDR2 reads YFSETQ. The V gene end was trimmed by 0 bases and the J gene end by 6 bases; junction bases not matched to a gene: 10. The CDR3 length is 16 residues. The CDR3 reads CASSLAVGQGMGEQYF. In DNA form, the CDR3 reads TGCGCCAGCAGCTTGGCCGTGGGACAGGGAATGGGCGAGCAGTACTTC.

The rearrangement uses TRBV28 and TRBJ1-5; 8 bases map to TRBD1. The CDR3 is 20 amino acids. Per the germline V gene, CDR1 is MDHEN and CDR2 is SYDVKM. Trimming took 2 bases from V and 1 from J; bases not matched to a gene: 16. CDR3 in DNA: TGTGCCAGCAGTTTAACGAGTGGACAGGGTGTAGTGGGGAGCAATCAGCCCCAGCATTTT. As protein: CASSLTSGQGVVGSNQPQHF.

The chain joins TRBV30 to TRBJ1-3; tentative D call: TRBD1 (6 bases). V was clipped by 3 bases and J by 0 bases, with 9 bases between them. The CDR3 extends over 14 amino acids. Per germline, CDR1 GTSNPN and CDR2 SVGIG (reference sequence). The CDR3 loop reads CAWRETGSGNTIYF. In DNA, the CDR3 is TGTGCCTGGAGAGAGACAGGCTCTGGAAACACCATATATTTT.

The rearrangement joins TRBV29-1 to TRBJ1-4; D remains ambiguous. The V gene's germline CDR1 is SQVTM and CDR2 ANQGSEA. Between the trimmed V and J ends, which lost 6 bases and 7 bases, there was a span of 18 bases. This CDR3 is built from 14 residues. In DNA form, the CDR3 reads TGCAGCGTCGCCGTGGAGGGCATTCGTGAAAAACTGTTTTTT. Its translation is CSVAVEGIREKLFF.

This clone has a single count. The chain links TRBV28 to TRBJ1-6, with 10 bases fitting TRBD1. V was pared by 5 bases and J by 14 bases, with 15 bases of the junction left unmatched. Germline CDR1 MDHEN, CDR2 SYDVKM. This CDR3 is built from 16 residues. CDR3 coding DNA: TGTGCCAGCAGTATCCGGACAGGGGGACTCATCCGGGCCCTCCACTTT. It specifies CASSIRTGGLIRALHF. The entire variable domain, with the rest obtained from reference TRBV28 and TRBJ1-6, is as follows: DVKVTQSSRYLVKRTGEKVFLECVQDMDHENMFWYRQDPGLGLRLIYFSYDVKMKEKGDIPEGYSVSREKKERFSLILESASTNQTSMYLCASSIRTGGLIRALHFGNGTRLTVT.

V gene TRBV5-4 combines with J gene TRBJ1-1, with 7 positions matching TRBD1. The CDR3 is 13 amino acids. With V trimmed by 1 base and J by 11 bases, 8 bases remained unmatched. Germline CDR1 reads SGHNT; CDR2 reads YYREEE (reference sequence). CDR3: CASSLRGRLCAFF. The CDR3 nucleotides read TGTGCCAGCAGCTTGAGGGGGCGGTTGTGTGCTTTCTTT.

This chain uses TRBV7-2 with TRBJ1-2; a possible D gene is TRBD1 (5 bases). The CDR3 has 14 amino acids. Trimming shortened V by 5 bases and J by 5 bases, and 15 bases separated the two germline ends. CDR1 is SGHTA, CDR2 FQGNSA, per germline. The CDR3 reads CASSQMAGGYGYTF. The CDR3 region has the DNA TGTGCCAGCAGCCAGATGGCGGGGGGATATGGCTACACCTTC.